Here is one T cell receptor beta chain with its context. The antigen is undetermined. The data were produced by immunoSEQ multiplex PCR, yet TCRdb's version contains in-frame clones alone and is incomplete. The sample has about 35,000 clones; approximately 90% are singletons. The record originates from a study of PD-1 blockade in classical Hodgkin lymphoma. Time point: newly diagnosed, previously untreated cHL patient sample. The CD4+ T cells used were purified from thawed PBMCs through magnetic negative selection. Newly diagnosed classical Hodgkin lymphoma PBMCs, still untreated, provided the comparison samples. V gave up 0 bases and J gave up 4 bases, with 10 bases separating them. This CDR3 region has 15 residues. The germline CDR1 and CDR2 sequences are LNHNV and YYDKDF (reference sequence). Points from the study as a whole: The drivers behind the repertoire differences, possibly disease activity or prior therapy, remain undefined. Newly diagnosed patients were reported to exhibit reduced baseline TCR diversity relative to healthy donors.

The sequencing input was CD4+ T cells from blood. The V and J genes are TRBV15 and TRBJ1-5; TRBD1 is a possible D gene (5 bases). This receptor was taken from a human donor with classical Hodgkin lymphoma. The CDR3, as DNA: TGTGCCACCAGCAGAGACTCGGGGGGGAATCAGCCCCAGCATTTT. Amino acid sequence: CATSRDSGGNQPQHF.